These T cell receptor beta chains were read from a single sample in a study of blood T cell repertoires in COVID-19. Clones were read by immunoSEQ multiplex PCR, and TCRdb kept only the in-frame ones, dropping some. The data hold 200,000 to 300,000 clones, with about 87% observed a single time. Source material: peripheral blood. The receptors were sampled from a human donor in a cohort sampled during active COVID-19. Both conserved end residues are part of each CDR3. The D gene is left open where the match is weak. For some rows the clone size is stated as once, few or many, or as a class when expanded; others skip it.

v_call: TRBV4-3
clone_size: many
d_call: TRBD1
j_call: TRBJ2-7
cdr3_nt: TGCGCCAGCAGCCAAGTCGCGACAGGGCCCTACGAGCAGTACTTC
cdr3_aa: CASSQVATGPYEQYF

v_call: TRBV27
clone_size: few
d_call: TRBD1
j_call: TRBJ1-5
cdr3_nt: TGTGCCAGCAACTTTTTCAGGGGGCATCAGCCCCAGCATTTT
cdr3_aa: CASNFFRGHQPQHF

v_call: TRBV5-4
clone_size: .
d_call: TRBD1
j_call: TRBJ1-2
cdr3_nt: TGTGCCAGCAACAGGGGACAGGGCACTGGCTACACCTTC
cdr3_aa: CASNRGQGTGYTF

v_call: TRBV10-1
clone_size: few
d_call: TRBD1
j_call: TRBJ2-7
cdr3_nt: TGCGCCAGCAGTAACGGCCGGGACAGGGTGGTGGAGGAGCAGTACTTC
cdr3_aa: CASSNGRDRVVEEQYF

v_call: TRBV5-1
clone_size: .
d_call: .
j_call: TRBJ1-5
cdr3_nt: TGCGCCAGCAGCTTGGAGGGGACACCAAATCAGCCCCAGCATTTT
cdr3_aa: CASSLEGTPNQPQHF

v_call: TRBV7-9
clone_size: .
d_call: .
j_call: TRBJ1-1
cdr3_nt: TGTGCCAGCAGCTTCCCTCACCCGGGGACTGAAGCTTTCTTT
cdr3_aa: CASSFPHPGTEAFF

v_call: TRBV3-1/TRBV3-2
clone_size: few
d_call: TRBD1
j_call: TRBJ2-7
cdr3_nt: TGTGCCAGCAGCCACGACAGGGACTACGAGCAGTACTTC
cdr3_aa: CASSHDRDYEQYF

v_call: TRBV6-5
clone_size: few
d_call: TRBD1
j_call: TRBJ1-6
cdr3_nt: TGTGCCAGCAGCGGACAGGGCTATAATTCACCCCTCCACTTT
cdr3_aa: CASSGQGYNSPLHF

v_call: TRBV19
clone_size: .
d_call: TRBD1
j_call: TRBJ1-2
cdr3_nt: TGTGCCAGTAGTATAGACACACAGGGGAACTATGGCTACACCTTC
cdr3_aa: CASSIDTQGNYGYTF

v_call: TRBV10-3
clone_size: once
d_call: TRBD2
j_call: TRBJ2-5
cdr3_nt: TGTGCCATCAGTGGACTAGCGGGAGAGACCCAGTACTTC
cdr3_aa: CAISGLAGETQYF

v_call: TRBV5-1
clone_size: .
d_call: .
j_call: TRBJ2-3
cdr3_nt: TGCGCCAGCCAGAGAACGACAAGGACAGATACGCAGTATTTT
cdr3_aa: CASQRTTRTDTQYF

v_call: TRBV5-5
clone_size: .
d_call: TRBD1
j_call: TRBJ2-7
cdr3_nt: TGTGCCAGCAGCGGGGACAGGGGGCGCGACGAGCAGTACTTC
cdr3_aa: CASSGDRGRDEQYF

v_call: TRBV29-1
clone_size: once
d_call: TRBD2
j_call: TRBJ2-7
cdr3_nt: TGCAGCGTTGAAGAGGGCGGAGGATACTGGGTACTAGGGAGGGCCCATCACGAGCAGTACTTC
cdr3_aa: CSVEEGGGYWVLGRAHHEQYF

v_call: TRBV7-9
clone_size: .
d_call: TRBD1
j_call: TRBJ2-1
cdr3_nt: TGTGCCAGCAGCTTAAAGCCCCCGGACAGGGGGCGATTCTACAATGAGCAGTTCTTC
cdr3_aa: CASSLKPPDRGRFYNEQFF

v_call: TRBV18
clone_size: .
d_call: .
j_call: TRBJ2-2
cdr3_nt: TGTGCCAGCTCCCCGATGGGACAGAACACCGGGGAGCTGTTTTTT
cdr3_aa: CASSPMGQNTGELFF

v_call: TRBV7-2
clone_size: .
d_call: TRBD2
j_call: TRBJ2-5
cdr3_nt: TGTGCCAGCAGCTTAACTAGCGGGCCATGGGAGACCCAGTACTTC
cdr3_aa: CASSLTSGPWETQYF

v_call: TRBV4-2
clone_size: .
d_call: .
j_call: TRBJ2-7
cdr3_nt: TGTGCCAGCAGCCACCTAGCGACCGGGTCCACGGGACAGAGTTCCTACGAGCAGTACTTC
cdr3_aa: CASSHLATGSTGQSSYEQYF

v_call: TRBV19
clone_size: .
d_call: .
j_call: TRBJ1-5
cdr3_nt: TGTGCCAGTAGTATTGGGGCGGATCAGCCCCAGCATTTT
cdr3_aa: CASSIGADQPQHF

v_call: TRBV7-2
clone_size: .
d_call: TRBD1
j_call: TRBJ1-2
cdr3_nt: TGTGCCAGCAGCCTCCATCAGGGGGTCGATGGCTACACCTTC
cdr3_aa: CASSLHQGVDGYTF

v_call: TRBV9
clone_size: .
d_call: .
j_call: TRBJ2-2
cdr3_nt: TGTGCCAGCAGCGTAACAGTAACCGGGGAGCTGTTTTTT
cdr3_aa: CASSVTVTGELFF

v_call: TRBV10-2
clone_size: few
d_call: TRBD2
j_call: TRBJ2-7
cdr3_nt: TGCGCCAGCAGTCTAGCGGGGGAGTCCTACGAGCAGTACTTC
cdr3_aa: CASSLAGESYEQYF

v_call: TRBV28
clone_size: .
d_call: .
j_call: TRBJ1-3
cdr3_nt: TGTGCCAGCAGTTCGGGACTGACTTCTGGAAACACCATATATTTT
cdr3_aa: CASSSGLTSGNTIYF

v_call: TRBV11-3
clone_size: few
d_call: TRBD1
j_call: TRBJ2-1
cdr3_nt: TGTGCCAGCAGCGGACAGGGTTACAATGAGCAGTTCTTC
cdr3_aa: CASSGQGYNEQFF

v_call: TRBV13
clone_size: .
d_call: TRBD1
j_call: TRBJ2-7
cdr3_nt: TGTGCCAGCAGCTCGGGACAGGGTATGTACGAGCAGTACTTC
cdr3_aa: CASSSGQGMYEQYF

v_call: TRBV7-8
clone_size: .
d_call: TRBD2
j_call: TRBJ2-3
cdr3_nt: TGTGCCAGCAGACCCGGACTAGCGGTGGGAACAGATACGCAGTATTTT
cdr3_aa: CASRPGLAVGTDTQYF

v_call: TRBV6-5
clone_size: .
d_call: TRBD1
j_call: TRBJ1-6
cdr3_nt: TGTGCCAGCAGTTTTCGGGACAGAGATAATTCACCCCTCCACTTT
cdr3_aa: CASSFRDRDNSPLHF

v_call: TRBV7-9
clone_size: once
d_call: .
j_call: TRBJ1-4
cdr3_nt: TGTGCCAGCGCACAAAAGCCGATGGGGGGTTTAAGGGAAAAACTGTTTTTT
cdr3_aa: CASAQKPMGGLREKLFF

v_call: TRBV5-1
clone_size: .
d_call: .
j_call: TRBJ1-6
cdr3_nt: TGCGCCAGCAGCTTAGCAGGGTATAATTCACCCCTCCACTTT
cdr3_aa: CASSLAGYNSPLHF

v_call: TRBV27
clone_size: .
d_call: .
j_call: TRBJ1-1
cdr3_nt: TGTGCCAGCAGTTACAGGGTATTGGGCACTGAAGCTTTCTTT
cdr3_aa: CASSYRVLGTEAFF

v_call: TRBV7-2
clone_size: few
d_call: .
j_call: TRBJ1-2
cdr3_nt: TGTGCCAGCAGCCTCACAGCTAACTATGGCTACACCTTC
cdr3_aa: CASSLTANYGYTF

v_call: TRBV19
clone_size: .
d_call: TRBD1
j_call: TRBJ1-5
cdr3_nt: TGTGCCAGTAGTACCCCTGCGACAGGGGCTGCAAATCAGCCCCAGCATTTT
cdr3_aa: CASSTPATGAANQPQHF

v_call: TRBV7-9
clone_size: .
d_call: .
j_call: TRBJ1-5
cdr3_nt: TGTGCCAGCAGCTTATCAAATAGCAATCAGCCCCAGCATTTT
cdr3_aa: CASSLSNSNQPQHF

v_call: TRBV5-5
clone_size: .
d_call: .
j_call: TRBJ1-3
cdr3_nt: TGTGCCAGCACTATTGGGCCGAGAAACACCATATATTTT
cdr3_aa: CASTIGPRNTIYF

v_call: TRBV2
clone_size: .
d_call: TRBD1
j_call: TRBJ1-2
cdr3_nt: TGTGCCAGCAGGGCCCTTCGGACAGGGAGCTATGGCTACACCTTC
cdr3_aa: CASRALRTGSYGYTF

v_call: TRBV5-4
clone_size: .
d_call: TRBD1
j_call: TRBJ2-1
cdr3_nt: TGTGCCAGCAGCCGAACAGGGGGCACCTACAATGAGCAGTTCTTC
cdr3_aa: CASSRTGGTYNEQFF

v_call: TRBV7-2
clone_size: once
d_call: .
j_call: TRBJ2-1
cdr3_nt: TGTGCCAGCAGCTTAATGCGGGAAAATGAGCAGTTCTTC
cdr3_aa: CASSLMRENEQFF

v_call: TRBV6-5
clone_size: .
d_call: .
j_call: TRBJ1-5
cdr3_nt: TGTGCCAGCAGTTATCGGACACCGGACGGTCAGCCCCAGCATTTT
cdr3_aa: CASSYRTPDGQPQHF

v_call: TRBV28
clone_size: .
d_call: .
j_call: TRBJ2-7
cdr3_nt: TGTGCCAGCAGTTTTGGGGGGGCGTTTTACGAGCAGTACTTC
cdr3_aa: CASSFGGAFYEQYF

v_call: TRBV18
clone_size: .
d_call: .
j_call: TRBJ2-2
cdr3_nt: TGTGCCAGCTCTCTCAACACCGGGGAGCTGTTTTTT
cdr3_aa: CASSLNTGELFF

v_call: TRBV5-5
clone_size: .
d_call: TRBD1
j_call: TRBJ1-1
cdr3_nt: TGTGCCAGCAAACAGACAGGGGGTGGGACTGAAGCTTTCTTT
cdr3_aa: CASKQTGGGTEAFF

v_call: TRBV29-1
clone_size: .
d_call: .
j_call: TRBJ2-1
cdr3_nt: TGCAGCGCCTCCCCGGCGGGGTACAATGAGCAGTTCTTC
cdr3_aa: CSASPAGYNEQFF

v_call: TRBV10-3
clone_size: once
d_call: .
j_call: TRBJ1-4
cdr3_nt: TGTGCCATCCGAGGGGGGGTGGGTGAAAAACTGTTTTTT
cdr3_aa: CAIRGGVGEKLFF

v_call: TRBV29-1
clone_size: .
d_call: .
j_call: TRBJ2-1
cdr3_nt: TGCAGCGTTGAAGTTACAGACAATGAGCAGTTCTTC
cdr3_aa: CSVEVTDNEQFF

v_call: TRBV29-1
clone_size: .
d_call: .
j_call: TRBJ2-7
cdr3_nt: TGCAGCGTTGTCTTCGGAGTACGGGAAGAGCAGTACTTC
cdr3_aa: CSVVFGVREEQYF

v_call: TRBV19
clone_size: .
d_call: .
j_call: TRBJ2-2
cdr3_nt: TGTGCCAGTAGTACGATTAGACTAGATTCGAACACCGGGGAGCTGTTTTTT
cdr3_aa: CASSTIRLDSNTGELFF

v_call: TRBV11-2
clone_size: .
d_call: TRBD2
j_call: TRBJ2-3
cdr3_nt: TGTGCCAGCAGCTCCCCCCTGCTAGCGGGAGGGCCAGCAGATACGCAGTATTTT
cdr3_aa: CASSSPLLAGGPADTQYF

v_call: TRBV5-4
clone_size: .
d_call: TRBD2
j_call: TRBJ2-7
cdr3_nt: TGTGCCAGCAGCTCCCGGGGTAGCGGGAGCCCCTACGAGCAGTACTTC
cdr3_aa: CASSSRGSGSPYEQYF

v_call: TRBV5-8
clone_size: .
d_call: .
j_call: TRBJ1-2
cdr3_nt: TGTGCCAGCAGCTTGGGGACAGCAAACTATGGCTACACCTTC
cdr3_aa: CASSLGTANYGYTF

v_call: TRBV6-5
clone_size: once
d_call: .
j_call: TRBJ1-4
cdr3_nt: TGTGCCAGCAGTTACTCAGGGGGAAGGGATGAAAAACTGTTTTTT
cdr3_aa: CASSYSGGRDEKLFF

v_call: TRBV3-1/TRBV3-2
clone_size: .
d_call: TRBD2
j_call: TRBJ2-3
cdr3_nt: TGTGCCAGCAGCCTCGGAGGTGTAGCGGGAGGGCATGCAGATACGCAGTATTTT
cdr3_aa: CASSLGGVAGGHADTQYF

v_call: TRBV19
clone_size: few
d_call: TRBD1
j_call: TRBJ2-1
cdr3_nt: TGTGCCAGTAGTATGGGTCTGCCAGGGGGCGATTTTGAGCAGTTCTTC
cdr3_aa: CASSMGLPGGDFEQFF

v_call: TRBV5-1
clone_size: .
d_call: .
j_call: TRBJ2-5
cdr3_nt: TGCGCCAGCAGCTTGTCGGAGACCCAGTACTTC
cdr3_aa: CASSLSETQYF

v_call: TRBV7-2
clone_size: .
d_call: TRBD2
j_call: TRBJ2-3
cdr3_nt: TGTGCCAGCAGCCCTTGGGGGGGGTTGACAGATACGCAGTATTTT
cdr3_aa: CASSPWGGLTDTQYF

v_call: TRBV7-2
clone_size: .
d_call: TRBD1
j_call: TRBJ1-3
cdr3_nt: TGTGCCAGCAGCAGAGCCGGGACAGGGGGCTCCTCTGGAAACACCATATATTTT
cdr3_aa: CASSRAGTGGSSGNTIYF

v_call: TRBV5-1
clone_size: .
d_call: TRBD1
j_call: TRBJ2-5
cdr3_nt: TGCGCCAGCAGCCGGGACAGGGGTCAAGAGACCCAGTACTTC
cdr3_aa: CASSRDRGQETQYF

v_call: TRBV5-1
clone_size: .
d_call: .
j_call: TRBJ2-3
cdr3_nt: TGCGCCAGCAGCCATCTAGGCGGGGACCTCTCCACAGATACGCAGTATTTT
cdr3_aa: CASSHLGGDLSTDTQYF

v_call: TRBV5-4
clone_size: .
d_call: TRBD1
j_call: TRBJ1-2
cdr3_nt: TGTGCCAGCAGCTTGCCGGGACAGGGGAAACTCTATGGCTACACCTTC
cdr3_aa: CASSLPGQGKLYGYTF

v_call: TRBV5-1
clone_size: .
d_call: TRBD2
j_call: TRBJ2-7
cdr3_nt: TGCGCCAGCAGCTTGGTACTAGCGGGAGAGGGCCACGAGCAGTACTTC
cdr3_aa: CASSLVLAGEGHEQYF

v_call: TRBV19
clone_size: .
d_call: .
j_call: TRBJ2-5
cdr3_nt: TGTGCCAGTAGTATGGAGGGACGAGGAGAGACCCAGTACTTC
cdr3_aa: CASSMEGRGETQYF

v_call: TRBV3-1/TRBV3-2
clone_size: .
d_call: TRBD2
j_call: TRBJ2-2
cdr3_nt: TGTGCCAGCAGGCTAGCGGGCACCGGGGAGCTGTTTTTT
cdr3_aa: CASRLAGTGELFF